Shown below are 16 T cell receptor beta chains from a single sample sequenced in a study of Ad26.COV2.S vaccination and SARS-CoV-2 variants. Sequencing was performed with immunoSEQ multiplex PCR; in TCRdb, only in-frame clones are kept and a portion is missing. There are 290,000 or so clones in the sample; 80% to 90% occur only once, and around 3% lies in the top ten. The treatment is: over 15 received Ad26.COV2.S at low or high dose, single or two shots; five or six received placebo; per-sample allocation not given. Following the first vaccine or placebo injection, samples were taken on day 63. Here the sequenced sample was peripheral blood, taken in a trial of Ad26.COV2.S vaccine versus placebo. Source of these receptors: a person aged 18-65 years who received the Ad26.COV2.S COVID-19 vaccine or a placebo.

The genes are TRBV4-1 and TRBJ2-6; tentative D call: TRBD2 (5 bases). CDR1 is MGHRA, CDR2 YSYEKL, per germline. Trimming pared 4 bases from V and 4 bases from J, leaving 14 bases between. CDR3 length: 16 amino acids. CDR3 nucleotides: TGCGCCAGCAGCCTCGGGCTCCCGGGGGGGGCCAACGTCCTGACTTTC. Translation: CASSLGLPGGANVLTF.

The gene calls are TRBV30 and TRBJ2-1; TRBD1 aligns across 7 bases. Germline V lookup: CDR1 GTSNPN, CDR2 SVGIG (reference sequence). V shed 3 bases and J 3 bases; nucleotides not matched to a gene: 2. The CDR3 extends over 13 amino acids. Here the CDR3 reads CAWSGTDYNEQFF. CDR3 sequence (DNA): TGTGCCTGGAGCGGGACAGACTACAATGAGCAGTTCTTC. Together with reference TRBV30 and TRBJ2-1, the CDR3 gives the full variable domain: SQTIHQWPATLVQPVGSPLSLECTVEGTSNPNLYWYRQAAGRGLQLLFYSVGIGQISSEVPQNLSASRPQDRQFILSSKKLLLSDSGFYLCAWSGTDYNEQFFGPGTRLTVL.

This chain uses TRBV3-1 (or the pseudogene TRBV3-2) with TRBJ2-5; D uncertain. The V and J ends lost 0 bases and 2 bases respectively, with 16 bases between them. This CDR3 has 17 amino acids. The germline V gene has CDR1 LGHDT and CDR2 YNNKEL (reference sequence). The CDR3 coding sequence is TGTGCCAGCAGCCAAGATATCCCCATAGGAGAACAAGAGACCCAGTACTTC. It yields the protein CASSQDIPIGEQETQYF.

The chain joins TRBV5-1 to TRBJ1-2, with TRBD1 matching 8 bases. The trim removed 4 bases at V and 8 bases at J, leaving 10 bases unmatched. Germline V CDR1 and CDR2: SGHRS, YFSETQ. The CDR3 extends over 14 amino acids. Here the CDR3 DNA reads TGCGCCAGCAGCGACCGAACAGGGGGACCCGGCTACACCTTC. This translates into CASSDRTGGPGYTF.

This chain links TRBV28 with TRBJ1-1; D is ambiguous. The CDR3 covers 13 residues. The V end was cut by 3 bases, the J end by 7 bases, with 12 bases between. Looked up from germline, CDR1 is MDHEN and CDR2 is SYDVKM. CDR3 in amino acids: CASSLDQADEAFF. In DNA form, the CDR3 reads TGTGCCAGCAGTTTGGATCAGGCTGATGAAGCTTTCTTT.

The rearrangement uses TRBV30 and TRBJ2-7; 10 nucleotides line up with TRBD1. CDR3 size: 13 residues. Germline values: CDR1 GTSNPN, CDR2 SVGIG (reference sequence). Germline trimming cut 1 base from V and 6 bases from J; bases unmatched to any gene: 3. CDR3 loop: CAWSGDRGFEQYF. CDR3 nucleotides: TGTGCCTGGAGTGGGGACAGGGGCTTCGAGCAGTACTTC.

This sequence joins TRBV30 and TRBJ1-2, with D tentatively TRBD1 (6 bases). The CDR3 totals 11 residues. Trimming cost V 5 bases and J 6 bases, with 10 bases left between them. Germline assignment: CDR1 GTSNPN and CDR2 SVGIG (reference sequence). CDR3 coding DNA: TGTGCCTGGGCCAGGGGTAATGGCTACACCTTC. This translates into CAWARGNGYTF.

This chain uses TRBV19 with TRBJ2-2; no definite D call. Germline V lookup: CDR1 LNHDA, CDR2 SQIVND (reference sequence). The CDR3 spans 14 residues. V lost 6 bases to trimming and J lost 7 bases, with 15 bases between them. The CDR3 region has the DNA TGTGCCAGTAGCCCCCAGTGGTCGGGCGGGGAGCTGTTTTTT. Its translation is CASSPQWSGGELFF. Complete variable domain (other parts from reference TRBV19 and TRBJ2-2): DGGITQSPKYLFRKEGQNVTLSCEQNLNHDAMYWYRQDPGQGLRLIYYSQIVNDFQKGDIAEGYSVSREKKESFPLTVTSAQKNPTAFYLCASSPQWSGGELFFGEGSRLTVL.

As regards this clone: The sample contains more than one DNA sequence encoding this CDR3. The CDR3 sequence: CASSPRGETQYF. CDR3 DNA: TGTGCCAGCAGCCCACGCGGAGAGACCCAGTACTTC. J is TRBJ2-5 and V is TRBV7-2; D not resolved. V was cut by 5 bases and J by 4 bases, with 8 bases left in between. Germline V gene sequence: CDR1 SGHTA, CDR2 FQGNSA. The CDR3 extends over 12 amino acids.

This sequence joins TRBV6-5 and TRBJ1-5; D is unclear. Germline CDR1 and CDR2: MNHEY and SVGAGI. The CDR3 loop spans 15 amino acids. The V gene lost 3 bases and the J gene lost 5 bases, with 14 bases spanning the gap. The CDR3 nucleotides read TGTGCCAGCAGTTATTCTCGTCAGGCACATCAGCCCCAGCATTTT. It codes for CASSYSRQAHQPQHF.

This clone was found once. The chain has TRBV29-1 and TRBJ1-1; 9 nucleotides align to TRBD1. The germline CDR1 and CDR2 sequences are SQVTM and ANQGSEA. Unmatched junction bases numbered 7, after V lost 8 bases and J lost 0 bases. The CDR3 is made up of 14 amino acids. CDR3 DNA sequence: TGCAGCCTTTACAGGGGGCGAATGAACACTGAAGCTTTCTTT. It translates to CSLYRGRMNTEAFF.

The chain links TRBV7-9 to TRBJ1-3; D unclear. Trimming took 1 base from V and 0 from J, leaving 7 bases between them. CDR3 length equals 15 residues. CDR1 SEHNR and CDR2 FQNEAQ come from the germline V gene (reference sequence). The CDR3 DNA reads TGTGCCAGCAGCTTAGGCGGAAGCTCTGGAAACACCATATATTTT. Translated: CASSLGGSSGNTIYF.

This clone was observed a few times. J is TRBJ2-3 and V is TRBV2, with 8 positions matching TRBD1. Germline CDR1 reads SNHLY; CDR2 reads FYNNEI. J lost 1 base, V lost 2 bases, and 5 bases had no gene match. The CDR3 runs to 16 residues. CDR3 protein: CASSERTGYGTDTQYF. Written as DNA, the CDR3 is TGTGCCAGCAGTGAACGGACAGGGTACGGCACAGATACGCAGTATTTT.

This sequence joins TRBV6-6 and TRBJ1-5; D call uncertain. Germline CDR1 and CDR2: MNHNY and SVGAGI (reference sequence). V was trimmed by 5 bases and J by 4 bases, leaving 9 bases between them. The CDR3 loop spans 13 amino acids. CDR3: CASSTKGNQPQHF. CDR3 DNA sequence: TGTGCCAGCAGTACCAAGGGAAATCAGCCCCAGCATTTT.

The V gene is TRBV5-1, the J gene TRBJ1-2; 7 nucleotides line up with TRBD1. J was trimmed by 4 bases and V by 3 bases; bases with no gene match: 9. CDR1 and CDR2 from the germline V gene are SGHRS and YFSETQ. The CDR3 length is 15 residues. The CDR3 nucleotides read TGCGCCAGCAGCTCTGACAGGGAAAGGCTCTATGGCTACACCTTC. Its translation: CASSSDRERLYGYTF.

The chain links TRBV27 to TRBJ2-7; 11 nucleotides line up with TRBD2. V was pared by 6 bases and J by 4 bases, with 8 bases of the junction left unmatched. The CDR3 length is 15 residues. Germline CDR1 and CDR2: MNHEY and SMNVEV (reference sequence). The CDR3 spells CASSLGTSGLYEQYF. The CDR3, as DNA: TGTGCCAGCAGCCTCGGGACTAGCGGTCTATACGAGCAGTACTTC.